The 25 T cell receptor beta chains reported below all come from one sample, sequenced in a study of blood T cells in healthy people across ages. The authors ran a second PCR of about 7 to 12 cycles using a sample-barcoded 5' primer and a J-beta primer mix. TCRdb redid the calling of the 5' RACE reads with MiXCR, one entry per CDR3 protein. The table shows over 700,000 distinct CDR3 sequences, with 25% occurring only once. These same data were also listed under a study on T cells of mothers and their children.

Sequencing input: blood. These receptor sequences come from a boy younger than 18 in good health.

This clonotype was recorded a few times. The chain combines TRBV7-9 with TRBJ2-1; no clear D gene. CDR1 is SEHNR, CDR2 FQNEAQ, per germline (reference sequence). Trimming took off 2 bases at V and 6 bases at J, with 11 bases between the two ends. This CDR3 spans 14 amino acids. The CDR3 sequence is CASSLSRGGNEQFF. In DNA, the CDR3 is TGTGCCAGCAGCTTATCGAGAGGTGGCAATGAGCAGTTCTTC.

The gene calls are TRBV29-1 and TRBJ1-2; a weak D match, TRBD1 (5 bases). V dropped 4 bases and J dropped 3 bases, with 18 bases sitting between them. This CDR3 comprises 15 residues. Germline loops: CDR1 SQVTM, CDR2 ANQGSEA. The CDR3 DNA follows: TGCAGCGTTGGAGGGGCCACCAACTACTACTATGGCTACACCTTC. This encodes CSVGGATNYYYGYTF.

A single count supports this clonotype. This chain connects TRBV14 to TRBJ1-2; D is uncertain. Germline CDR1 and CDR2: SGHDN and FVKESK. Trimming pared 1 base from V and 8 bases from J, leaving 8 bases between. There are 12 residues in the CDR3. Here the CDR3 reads CASSQGTRGYTF. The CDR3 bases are TGTGCCAGCAGCCAAGGGACGAGGGGCTACACCTTC.

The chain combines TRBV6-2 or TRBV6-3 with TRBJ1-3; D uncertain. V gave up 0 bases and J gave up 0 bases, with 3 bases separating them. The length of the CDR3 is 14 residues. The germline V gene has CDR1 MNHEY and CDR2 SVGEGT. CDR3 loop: CASSYSTSGNTIYF. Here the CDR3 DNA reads TGTGCCAGCAGTTACTCGACCTCTGGAAACACCATATATTTT.

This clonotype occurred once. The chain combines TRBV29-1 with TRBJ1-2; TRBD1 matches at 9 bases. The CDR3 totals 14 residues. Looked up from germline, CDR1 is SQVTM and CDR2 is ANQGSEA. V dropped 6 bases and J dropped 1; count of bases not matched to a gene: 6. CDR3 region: CSVDKGQGNYGYTF. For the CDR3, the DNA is TGCAGCGTAGACAAGGGACAGGGTAACTATGGCTACACCTTC.

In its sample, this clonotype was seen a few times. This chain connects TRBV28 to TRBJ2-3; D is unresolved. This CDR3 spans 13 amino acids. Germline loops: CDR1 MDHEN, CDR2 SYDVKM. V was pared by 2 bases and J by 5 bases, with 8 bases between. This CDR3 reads CASSLVFGDTQYF. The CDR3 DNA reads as TGTGCCAGCAGTTTAGTCTTTGGAGATACGCAGTATTTT.

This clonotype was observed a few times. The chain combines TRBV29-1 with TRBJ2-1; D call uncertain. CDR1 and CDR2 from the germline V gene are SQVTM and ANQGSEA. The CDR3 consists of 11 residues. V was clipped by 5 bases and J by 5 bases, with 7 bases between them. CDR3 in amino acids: CSVSYHNEQFF. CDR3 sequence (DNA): TGCAGCGTTAGCTATCACAATGAGCAGTTCTTC.

This chain's CDR3 is CASNAGYGEKLFF. CDR3 DNA: TGTGCCAGTAACGCTGGGTACGGAGAAAAACTGTTTTTT. The J gene is TRBJ1-4, the V gene TRBV19; D ambiguous. V lost 7 bases and J 8 bases, leaving 14 bases between the germline ends. The CDR3 runs to 13 residues. Germline CDR1 LNHDA, CDR2 SQIVND (reference sequence).

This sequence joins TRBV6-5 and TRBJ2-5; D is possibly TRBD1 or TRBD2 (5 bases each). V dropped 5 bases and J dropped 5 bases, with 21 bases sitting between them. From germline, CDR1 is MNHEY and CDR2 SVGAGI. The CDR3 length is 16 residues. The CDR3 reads CASSILPGPPGETQYF. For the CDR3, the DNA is TGTGCCAGCAGTATACTTCCGGGACCGCCTGGGGAGACCCAGTACTTC.

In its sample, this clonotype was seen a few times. The CDR3 DNA follows: TGTGCCAGCAGCCAAATGGGGGTCTCCTACAATGAGCAGTTCTTC. Translating gives CASSQMGVSYNEQFF. The chain has TRBV3-1 and TRBJ2-1; D tentatively reads TRBD1 or TRBD2 (5 bases each). This CDR3 comprises 15 residues. Germline V gene data show CDR1 as LGHDT and CDR2 as YNNKEL (reference sequence). V was cut by 2 bases and J by 0 bases, with 8 bases left in between.

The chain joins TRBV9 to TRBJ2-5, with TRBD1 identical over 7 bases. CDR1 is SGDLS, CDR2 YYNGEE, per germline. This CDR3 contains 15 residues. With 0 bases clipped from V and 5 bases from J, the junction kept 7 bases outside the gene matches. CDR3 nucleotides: TGTGCCAGCAGCGTAGGAGGGGGCACTAGGGAGACCCAGTACTTC. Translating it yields CASSVGGGTRETQYF.

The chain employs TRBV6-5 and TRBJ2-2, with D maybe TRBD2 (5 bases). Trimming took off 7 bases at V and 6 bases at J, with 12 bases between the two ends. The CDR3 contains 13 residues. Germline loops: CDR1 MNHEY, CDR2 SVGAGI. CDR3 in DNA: TGTGCCAGCACCGGGTTGGGAGCCGGGGAGCTGTTTTTT. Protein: CASTGLGAGELFF.

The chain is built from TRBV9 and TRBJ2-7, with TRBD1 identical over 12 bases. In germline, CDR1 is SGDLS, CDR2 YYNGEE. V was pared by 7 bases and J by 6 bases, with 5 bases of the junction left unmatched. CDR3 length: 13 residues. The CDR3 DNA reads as TGTGCCAGCGGGACAGGGGGCATGAGCGAGCAGTACTTC. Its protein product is CASGTGGMSEQYF.

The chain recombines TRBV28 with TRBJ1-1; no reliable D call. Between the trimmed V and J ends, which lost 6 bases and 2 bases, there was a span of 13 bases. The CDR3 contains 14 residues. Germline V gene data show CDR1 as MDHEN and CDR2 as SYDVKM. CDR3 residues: CASSQIGFNTEAFF. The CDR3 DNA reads TGTGCCAGCAGCCAGATTGGTTTTAACACTGAAGCTTTCTTT.

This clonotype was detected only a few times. CDR3 bases: TGTGCCAGCAGTTTGTTTGTCTCTGGGGCCAACGTCCTGACTTTC. Its protein product is CASSLFVSGANVLTF. V is TRBV28 and J is TRBJ2-6; the D is unclear. Germline CDR1 MDHEN, CDR2 SYDVKM. Trimming removed 3 bases from V and 0 bases from J, with 6 bases in between. This CDR3 comprises 15 residues.

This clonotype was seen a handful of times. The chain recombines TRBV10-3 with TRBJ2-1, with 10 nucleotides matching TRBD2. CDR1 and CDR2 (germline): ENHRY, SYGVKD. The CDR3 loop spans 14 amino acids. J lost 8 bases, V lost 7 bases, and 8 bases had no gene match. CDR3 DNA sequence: TGTGCCATCAACCTAGCGGGAGCTGGTTATGAGCAGTTCTTC. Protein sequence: CAINLAGAGYEQFF.

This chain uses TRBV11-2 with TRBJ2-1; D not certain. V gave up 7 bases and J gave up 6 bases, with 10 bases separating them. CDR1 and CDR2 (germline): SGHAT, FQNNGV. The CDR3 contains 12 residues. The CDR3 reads CASTIWGNEQFF. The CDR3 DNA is TGTGCCAGCACCATCTGGGGCAATGAGCAGTTCTTC.

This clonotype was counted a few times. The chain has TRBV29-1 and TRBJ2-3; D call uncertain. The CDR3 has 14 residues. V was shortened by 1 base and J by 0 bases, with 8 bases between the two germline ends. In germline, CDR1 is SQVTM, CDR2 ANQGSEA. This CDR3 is CSVEVRPSTDTQYF. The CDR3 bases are TGCAGCGTTGAAGTTCGGCCGAGCACAGATACGCAGTATTTT.

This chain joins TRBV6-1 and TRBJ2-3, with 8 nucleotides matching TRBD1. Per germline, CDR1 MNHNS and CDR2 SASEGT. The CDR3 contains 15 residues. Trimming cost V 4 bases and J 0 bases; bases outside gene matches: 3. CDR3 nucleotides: TGTGCCAGCAGTGTCTACAGGGGGAGCACAGATACGCAGTATTTT. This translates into CASSVYRGSTDTQYF.

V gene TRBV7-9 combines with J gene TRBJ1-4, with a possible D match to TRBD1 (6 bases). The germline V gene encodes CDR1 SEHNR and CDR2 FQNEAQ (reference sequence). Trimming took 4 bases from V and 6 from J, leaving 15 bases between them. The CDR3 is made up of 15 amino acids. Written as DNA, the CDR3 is TGTGCCAGCAGCTCCCTGGGGGCTACGGATGAAAAACTGTTTTTT. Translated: CASSSLGATDEKLFF.

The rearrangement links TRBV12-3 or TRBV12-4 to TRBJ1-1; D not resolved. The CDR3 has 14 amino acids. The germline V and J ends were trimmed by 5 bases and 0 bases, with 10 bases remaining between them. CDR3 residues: CASSVGDMNTEAFF. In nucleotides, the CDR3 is TGTGCCAGCAGTGTGGGCGATATGAACACTGAAGCTTTCTTT.

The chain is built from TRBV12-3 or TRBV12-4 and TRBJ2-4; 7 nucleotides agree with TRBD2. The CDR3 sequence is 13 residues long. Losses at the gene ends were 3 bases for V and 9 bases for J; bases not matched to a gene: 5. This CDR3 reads CASSFGREGIQYF. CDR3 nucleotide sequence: TGTGCCAGCAGTTTTGGCAGGGAGGGCATTCAGTACTTC.

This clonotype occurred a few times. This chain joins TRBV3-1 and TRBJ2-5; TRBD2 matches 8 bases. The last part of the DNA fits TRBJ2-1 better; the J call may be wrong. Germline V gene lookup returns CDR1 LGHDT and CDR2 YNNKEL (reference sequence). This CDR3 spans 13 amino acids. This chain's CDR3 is CASSSTSANEQFF. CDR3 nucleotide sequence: TGTGCCAGCAGCTCGACTAGCGCCAATGAGCAGTTCTTC.

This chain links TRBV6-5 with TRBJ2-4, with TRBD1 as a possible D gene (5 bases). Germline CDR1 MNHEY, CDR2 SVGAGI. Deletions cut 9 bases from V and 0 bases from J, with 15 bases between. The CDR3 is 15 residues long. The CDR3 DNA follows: TGTGCCAGTAATGGGTCAGGGCTAGCCAAAAACATTCAGTACTTC. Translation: CASNGSGLAKNIQYF.

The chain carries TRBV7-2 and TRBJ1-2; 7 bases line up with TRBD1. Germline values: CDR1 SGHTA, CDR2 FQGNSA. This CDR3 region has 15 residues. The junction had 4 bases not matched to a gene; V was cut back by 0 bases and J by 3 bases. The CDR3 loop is CASSLAGTVHYGYTF. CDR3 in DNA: TGTGCCAGCAGCTTAGCAGGGACAGTGCACTATGGCTACACCTTC.